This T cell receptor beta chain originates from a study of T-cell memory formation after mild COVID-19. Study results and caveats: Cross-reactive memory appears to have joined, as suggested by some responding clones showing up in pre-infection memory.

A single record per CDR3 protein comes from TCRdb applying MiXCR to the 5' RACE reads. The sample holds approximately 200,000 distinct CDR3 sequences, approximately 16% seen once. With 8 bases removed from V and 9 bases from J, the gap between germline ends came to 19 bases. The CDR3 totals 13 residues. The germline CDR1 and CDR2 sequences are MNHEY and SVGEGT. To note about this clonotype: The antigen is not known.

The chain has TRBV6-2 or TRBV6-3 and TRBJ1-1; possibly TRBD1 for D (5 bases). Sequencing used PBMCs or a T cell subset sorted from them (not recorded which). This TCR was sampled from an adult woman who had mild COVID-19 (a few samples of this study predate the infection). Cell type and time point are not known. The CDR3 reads CASRRGAQPQAFF. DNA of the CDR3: TGTGCCAGCCGTCGCGGGGCACAGCCGCAAGCTTTCTTT.